A single sample is the source of the 19 T cell receptor beta chains below, sequenced in a study of cytomegalovirus exposure and HLA in healthy donors. This PCR relied on a set of 60 Vbeta primers and 13 Jbeta primers. Assay: immunoSEQ multiplex PCR; the TCRdb copy retains only in-frame clones and omits some. This sample has some 140,000 clones, with under 85% found just once. The sequencing input was PBMCs. These receptors originate from a man aged 18 to 30 in good health and CMV-seronegative.

This chain uses TRBV27 with TRBJ2-5, with D tentatively TRBD2 (5 bases). The CDR3 contains 14 residues. The ends were cut back, 4 bases at V and 5 bases at J, with 14 bases in the middle. Per the germline V gene, CDR1 is MNHEY and CDR2 is SMNVEV (reference sequence). CDR3 residues: CASSSIAFRETQYF. The CDR3, as DNA: TGTGCCAGCAGTTCTATAGCGTTCCGTGAGACCCAGTACTTC.

Only a few counts were recorded for this clone. The rearrangement links TRBV6-5 to TRBJ1-1; TRBD1 matches 7 bases. The CDR3 has 15 amino acids. Trimming removed 0 bases from V and 1 base from J; junction bases left unmatched: 2. CDR1 is MNHEY and CDR2 is SVGAGI in the germline V gene. The CDR3 nucleotides are TGTGCCAGCAGTTACTCCCGGACAGGGAACACTGAAGCTTTCTTT. Amino acids: CASSYSRTGNTEAFF.

This chain connects TRBV9 to TRBJ1-2; perhaps TRBD1 as D (6 bases). V was clipped by 4 bases and J by 5 bases, with 21 bases between them. The length of the CDR3 is 16 residues. Per germline, CDR1 SGDLS and CDR2 YYNGEE. CDR3 DNA: TGTGCCAGCAGCCCCCAAGCGGGGGCTGGGCCTTATGGCTACACCTTC. Translating it yields CASSPQAGAGPYGYTF.

This clone was observed a few times. The chain carries TRBV6-5 and TRBJ1-1, with a possible D match to TRBD1 (5 bases). V lost 5 bases and J 8 bases, leaving 15 bases between the germline ends. The CDR3 is 13 amino acids. Per germline, CDR1 MNHEY and CDR2 SVGAGI. The CDR3 protein is CASSLPSTGEAFF. The DNA of the CDR3 is TGTGCCAGCAGTCTACCGTCAACAGGAGAAGCTTTCTTT.

V gene TRBV7-2 combines with J gene TRBJ1-6; D gene ambiguous. The CDR3 has 14 residues. Germline lookup yields CDR1 SGHTA and CDR2 FQGNSA. V lost 2 bases and J 3 bases, leaving 5 bases between the germline ends. The CDR3 DNA is TGTGCCAGCAGCTTACAGTTCTATAATTCACCCCTCCACTTT. It translates to CASSLQFYNSPLHF.

This clone showed up just a few times. This sequence joins TRBV6-1 and TRBJ1-1; TRBD1 is a possible D gene (6 bases). Trimming took off 6 bases at V and 0 bases at J, with 11 bases between the two ends. CDR1 is MNHNS, CDR2 SASEGT, per germline. The CDR3 spans 14 residues. CDR3 nucleotide sequence: TGTGCCAGCAGCCCCAGGGGAATGAACACTGAAGCTTTCTTT. Encoded protein: CASSPRGMNTEAFF.

The rearrangement joins TRBV5-1 to TRBJ1-2; D is perhaps TRBD1 (6 bases). Germline CDR1 SGHRS, CDR2 YFSETQ. The CDR3 is made up of 14 amino acids. V lost 7 bases and J lost 6, with 19 bases in between. CDR3 in DNA: TGCGCCAGCCGTCCCCAAGGGGGTATACATGGCTACACCTTC. Its translation: CASRPQGGIHGYTF. Looking up the rest from reference TRBV5-1 and TRBJ1-2 gives the full variable domain: KAGVTQTPRYLIKTRGQQVTLSCSPISGHRSVSWYQQTPGQGLQFLFEYFSETQRNKGNFPGRFSGRQFSNSRSEMNVSTLELGDSALYLCASRPQGGIHGYTFGSGTRLTVV.

This clone was detected a few times. This rearrangement joins TRBV6-7 to TRBJ2-2; TRBD1 is a possible D gene (6 bases). TRBV6-7 belongs to the ORF category, with a function that is uncertain. V dropped 6 bases and J dropped 5 bases, with 16 bases sitting between them. The CDR3 covers 15 residues. CDR3: CASRSQGLWTGELFF. In DNA form, the CDR3 reads TGTGCCAGCAGATCACAGGGATTGTGGACCGGGGAGCTGTTTTTT.

The chain recombines TRBV7-9 with TRBJ1-1, with a possible D match to TRBD1 (5 bases). The CDR3 loop spans 14 amino acids. With 6 bases removed from V and 3 bases from J, the gap between germline ends came to 14 bases. Germline V gene data show CDR1 as SEHNR and CDR2 as FQNEAQ (reference sequence). CDR3: CASRSVGAHTEAFF. The CDR3 DNA reads TGTGCCAGCAGATCTGTTGGGGCCCACACTGAAGCTTTCTTT.

V is TRBV6-5 and J is TRBJ2-3, with 8 bases lining up with TRBD1. Germline lookup yields CDR1 MNHEY and CDR2 SVGAGI. This CDR3 has 14 amino acids. V was clipped by 5 bases and J by 3 bases; unmatched bases: 4. The CDR3 loop is CASSPRDRTDTQYF. The CDR3 region has the DNA TGTGCCAGCAGTCCCCGGGACAGGACAGATACGCAGTATTTT.

On this clone: The junction does not match germline at one end; this may be a read error. The rearrangement links TRBV7-9 to TRBJ2-2; 7 nucleotides agree with TRBD1. There are 15 residues in the CDR3. Germline CDR1 is SEHNR and CDR2 is FQNEAQ (reference sequence). For the CDR3, the DNA is TGTGCCAGCAACTTACAGGGGCGGAACACCGGGGAGCTGTTTTTT. Its protein is CASNLQGRNTGELFF. Variable domain in full (rest from reference TRBV7-9 and TRBJ2-2): DTGVSQNPRHKITKRGQNVTFRCDPISEHNRLYWYRQTLGQGPEFLTYFQNEAQLEKSRLLSDRFSAERPKGSFSTLEIQRTEQGDSAMYLCASNLQGRNTGELFFGEGSRLTVL.

This clone was counted once. V usage is TRBV19 and J usage is TRBJ1-2, with D hard to call. The CDR3 has 14 residues. Germline V gives CDR1 LNHDA, CDR2 SQIVND (reference sequence). V lost 5 bases and J lost 4, with 14 bases in between. CDR3 coding DNA: TGTGCCAGTAGTCCTCGTGGCAGTTCCTATGGCTACACCTTC. This sequence encodes CASSPRGSSYGYTF.

The gene calls are TRBV6-6 and TRBJ2-7, with no clear D. Germline V gene lookup returns CDR1 MNHNY and CDR2 SVGAGI (reference sequence). Trimming took 2 bases from V and 2 from J, leaving 7 bases between them. The CDR3 is 13 amino acids. The DNA for the CDR3 is TGTGCCAGCAGTTACCAGGTAGCCTACGAGCAGTACTTC. This gives the protein CASSYQVAYEQYF.

This chain uses TRBV30 with TRBJ2-7; 9 nucleotides align to TRBD1. The CDR3 has 14 residues. Germline assignment: CDR1 GTSNPN and CDR2 SVGIG (reference sequence). J gave up 4 bases and V 3 bases, and 7 bases lay outside the gene matches. CDR3 region: CAWRAGTGLYEQYF. The CDR3, as DNA: TGTGCCTGGAGGGCCGGGACAGGGTTGTACGAGCAGTACTTC.

V is TRBV29-1 and J is TRBJ2-3; D gene ambiguous. CDR3 length: 13 residues. Per germline, CDR1 SQVTM and CDR2 ANQGSEA. Trimming removed 4 bases from V and 0 bases from J, with 8 bases in between. This CDR3 is CSVAFSSTDTQYF. CDR3 DNA sequence: TGCAGCGTTGCGTTCTCTAGCACAGATACGCAGTATTTT.

The chain carries TRBV6-6 and TRBJ1-5; D remains unclear. CDR3 length: 14 residues. The germline V and J ends were trimmed by 5 bases and 0 bases, with 8 bases remaining between them. Per the germline V gene, CDR1 is MNHNY and CDR2 is SVGAGI (reference sequence). This CDR3 is CASSQPNSNQPQHF. DNA for the CDR3: TGTGCCAGCAGTCAACCTAATAGCAATCAGCCCCAGCATTTT.

The rearrangement links TRBV7-9 to TRBJ1-2; weak D call: TRBD1 (6 bases). CDR3 length: 15 amino acids. V was trimmed by 7 bases and J by 0 bases, leaving 15 bases between them. CDR1 is SEHNR, CDR2 FQNEAQ, per germline (reference sequence). CDR3 sequence: CASTTTQGTNYGYTF. The CDR3 nucleotides read TGTGCCAGCACGACAACTCAGGGGACTAACTATGGCTACACCTTC.

The chain links TRBV4-3 to TRBJ2-7; D possibly corresponds to TRBD1 (5 bases). V was clipped by 1 base and J by 2 bases, with 9 bases between them. The CDR3 has 14 residues. The germline gives CDR1 LGHNA, CDR2 YSLEER. CDR3 protein: CASSQVGVPYEQYF. In nucleotides, the CDR3 is TGCGCCAGCAGCCAAGTAGGGGTCCCCTACGAGCAGTACTTC.

The rearrangement uses TRBV4-1 and TRBJ1-2, with D uncertain. Germline-derived CDR1 and CDR2 are MGHRA and YSYEKL. The CDR3 is made up of 16 amino acids. V lost 3 bases and J lost 6, with 20 bases in between. CDR3 sequence (DNA): TGCGCCAGCAGCCATTCACCTTGGGGAGCAAAGGATGGCTACACCTTC. It is translated as CASSHSPWGAKDGYTF.